This note documents a single TCR beta chain sequence. From the 5' RACE reads, TCRdb lists one entry per CDR3 protein and no DNA. This sample's table reports about 550,000 distinct CDR3 sequences. The CDR3 totals 12 residues. Germline CDR1 and CDR2: LNHDA and SQIVND (reference sequence). The data were taken from a study of T cells expressing NK-cell markers. Study overall: With respect to HCMV, seven of the eight sequenced donors were seropositive, and one was seronegative.

The receptor comes from a man aged 18 to 29 in good health. The rearrangement links TRBV19 to TRBJ2-1. The specimen sequenced was blood T cells: a sorted CD56 or NKG2C T cell subset, CD4+ or CD8+ T cells, or bulk PBMC T cells (not recorded which). This chain's CDR3 is CASSIHVSEQFF.